The 24 T cell receptor beta chains below were found in one sample sequenced in a study of blood T cell repertoires in COVID-19. Method: immunoSEQ multiplex PCR; TCRdb's copy keeps in-frame clones and lacks some. The sample lists about 83,000 clones, approximately 86% seen once, with about 3% in the top ten. Source material: peripheral blood. Source of these receptors: a woman in her fifties or sixties with active or convalescent COVID-19.

Here the CDR3 DNA reads TGCGCCAGCAGTCCGATGACAGGGAGGGAGACCCAGTACTTC. This sequence encodes CASSPMTGRETQYF. J is TRBJ2-5 and V is TRBV10-2, with D maybe TRBD1 (7 bases). Trimming pared 5 bases from V and 5 bases from J, leaving 15 bases between. The CDR3 spans 14 residues. The V gene's germline CDR1 is WSHSY and CDR2 SAAADI.

As for this clone: A read error may account for a junction end that differs from germline. The same CDR3 can be traced to other DNA sequences in this sample. The gene calls are TRBV3-1 (or the pseudogene TRBV3-2) and TRBJ1-2; D unresolved. Germline CDR1 is LGHDT and CDR2 is YNNKEL (reference sequence). The CDR3 length is 13 residues. The CDR3 DNA follows: TGTGCCAGCAGCCAGCGGTCGTCGGCGGGAAATCACTTC. It translates to CASSQRSSAGNHF.

This clone was observed a single time. The rearrangement links TRBV6-5 to TRBJ1-2; D unresolved. CDR1 is MNHEY and CDR2 is SVGAGI in the germline V gene. V lost 7 bases and J 6 bases, leaving 12 bases between the germline ends. This CDR3 contains 12 residues. The CDR3 sequence: CASKRSVDGYTF. In nucleotides, the CDR3 is TGTGCCAGCAAGAGGAGTGTGGATGGCTACACCTTC.

The V call is TRBV5-6, the J call TRBJ2-7, with 8 bases fitting TRBD1. Germline trimming cut 2 bases from V and 7 bases from J; bases unmatched to any gene: 17. The CDR3 is 17 residues long. The germline V gene has CDR1 SGHDT and CDR2 YYEEEE. The CDR3 spells CASSLPQGALVPREQYF. DNA of the CDR3: TGTGCCAGCAGCTTACCGCAGGGGGCCCTAGTCCCGAGGGAGCAGTACTTC.

The chain joins TRBV9 to TRBJ1-6; TRBD1 aligns across 8 bases. With V trimmed by 4 bases and J by 8 bases, 11 bases remained unmatched. The CDR3 length is 16 residues. The germline V gene has CDR1 SGDLS and CDR2 YYNGEE. The CDR3: CASSPRPQGADSPLHF. CDR3 nucleotide sequence: TGTGCCAGCAGCCCCCGCCCCCAGGGGGCTGATTCACCCCTCCACTTT. Full variable domain (remainder filled in from reference TRBV9 and TRBJ1-6): DSGVTQTPKHLITATGQRVTLRCSPRSGDLSVYWYQQSLDQGLQFLIQYYNGEERAKGNILERFSAQQFPDLHSELNLSSLELGDSALYFCASSPRPQGADSPLHFGNGTRLTVT.

V is TRBV5-1 and J is TRBJ2-7; TRBD1 matches 8 bases. In germline, CDR1 is SGHRS, CDR2 YFSETQ. CDR3 length: 15 amino acids. V lost 4 bases to trimming and J lost 7 bases; unmatched junction nucleotides: 13. For the CDR3, the DNA is TGCGCCAGCAGCCCCGCGGGACAGGACCTCGGGGAGCAGTACTTC. Translated: CASSPAGQDLGEQYF.

The V gene is TRBV3-1 (or the pseudogene TRBV3-2), the J gene TRBJ1-1, with unresolved D. Germline V CDR1 and CDR2: LGHDT, YNNKEL (reference sequence). Between the trimmed V and J ends, which lost 4 bases and 7 bases, there was a span of 25 bases. CDR3 size: 17 residues. CDR3 bases: TGTGCCAGCAGCCCATGGACTGGGCGATCCACTCGAAATGAAGCTTTCTTT. Protein: CASSPWTGRSTRNEAFF.

The rearrangement joins TRBV19 to TRBJ1-1, with D possibly matching TRBD1 (5 bases). The germline V and J ends were trimmed by 8 bases and 8 bases, with 12 bases remaining between them. This CDR3 has 11 residues. In germline, CDR1 is LNHDA, CDR2 SQIVND (reference sequence). The CDR3 DNA reads TGTGCCAGTTGGGAGGGGTTAGAAGCTTTCTTT. Protein product: CASWEGLEAFF.

The chain joins TRBV10-3 to TRBJ1-1; D perhaps matches TRBD1 (5 bases). CDR1 and CDR2 from the germline V gene are ENHRY and SYGVKD. The CDR3 spans 14 residues. Trimming took off 6 bases at V and 2 bases at J, with 13 bases between the two ends. The CDR3 loop reads CAISLDQGNTEAFF. The CDR3 DNA reads TGTGCCATCAGCCTTGATCAGGGAAACACTGAAGCTTTCTTT.

The J gene is TRBJ1-2, the V gene TRBV21-1; the table's D call, TRBD1, has no DNA check behind it. TRBV21-1 is a documented pseudogene. CDR3 length: 14 amino acids. CDR3 sequence reads: CASSKVKTGDGYTF. Written as DNA, the CDR3 is TGTGCCAGCAGCAAAGTGAAGACAGGGGATGGCTACACCTTC.

The rearrangement links TRBV11-3 to TRBJ1-1, with 10 bases fitting TRBD1. In germline, CDR1 is SGHNT, CDR2 YENEEA. The CDR3 totals 13 residues. Germline trimming cut 4 bases from V and 4 bases from J; bases unmatched to any gene: 0. The CDR3: CASSWTGGTEAFF. As DNA, the CDR3 is TGTGCCAGCAGCTGGACAGGGGGCACTGAAGCTTTCTTT.

The CDR3 is CASSLQVGNTEAFF. The DNA of the CDR3 is TGCGCCAGCAGCTTACAGGTAGGGAACACTGAAGCTTTCTTT. The J gene is TRBJ1-1, the V gene TRBV5-1; tentative D call: TRBD1 (5 bases). The CDR3 totals 14 residues. V was shortened by 2 bases and J by 1 base, with 9 bases between the two germline ends. The germline V gene has CDR1 SGHRS and CDR2 YFSETQ. The variable domain in full, with the rest retrieved from reference TRBV5-1 and TRBJ1-1, is KAGVTQTPRYLIKTRGQQVTLSCSPISGHRSVSWYQQTPGQGLQFLFEYFSETQRNKGNFPGRFSGRQFSNSRSEMNVSTLELGDSALYLCASSLQVGNTEAFFGQGTRLTVV.

The genes are TRBV9 and TRBJ1-5; D is perhaps TRBD1 (6 bases). V gave up 0 bases and J gave up 6 bases, with 13 bases separating them. The CDR3 is 15 amino acids. The V gene's germline CDR1 is SGDLS and CDR2 YYNGEE. The CDR3 spells CASSVGGGGTQPQHF. CDR3 coding DNA: TGTGCCAGCAGCGTAGGTGGGGGGGGCACTCAGCCCCAGCATTTT.

The chain uses TRBV12-3 or TRBV12-4 and TRBJ2-7; D is undetermined. This CDR3 comprises 12 residues. With 1 base removed from V and 9 bases from J, the gap between germline ends came to 10 bases. The CDR3 DNA follows: TGTGCCAGCAGTTTAGATACGCCCGGGCAGTACTTC. Protein product: CASSLDTPGQYF.

The chain uses TRBV28 and TRBJ1-6; TRBD1 matches at 7 bases. After removal of 6 bases from V and 7 bases from J, the junction contained 3 bases not matched to a gene. The CDR3 loop spans 13 amino acids. Germline V gene sequence: CDR1 MDHEN, CDR2 SYDVKM. The CDR3 DNA sequence: TGTGCCAGCAGGACAGGGAAAAATTCACCCCTCCACTTT. Protein product: CASRTGKNSPLHF.

This rearrangement joins TRBV5-5 to TRBJ2-5; D is possibly TRBD2 (6 bases). Germline assignment: CDR1 SGHKS and CDR2 YYEKEE (reference sequence). With 2 bases removed from V and 2 bases from J, the gap between germline ends came to 7 bases. CDR3 size: 13 residues. DNA for the CDR3: TGTGCCAGCAGCTTTAGCGGACAAGAGACCCAGTACTTC. It encodes CASSFSGQETQYF.

This sequence joins TRBV7-2 and TRBJ2-7; 9 nucleotides align to TRBD2. The trim removed 5 bases at V and 3 bases at J, leaving 11 bases unmatched. The CDR3 sequence is 16 residues long. Looked up from germline, CDR1 is SGHTA and CDR2 is FQGNSA. The CDR3, as DNA: TGTGCCAGCAGCAAACGCCTCGCGGGGGGGCTCTACGAGCAGTACTTC. This codes for CASSKRLAGGLYEQYF.

This clone was picked up a small number of times. Distinct nucleotide sequences in the sample also encode this CDR3. The CDR3 region has the DNA TGTGCCAGCAGTTACTGGGGGGAAGAGACCCAGTACTTC. This codes for CASSYWGEETQYF. V and J are TRBV6-6 and TRBJ2-5; a possible D gene is TRBD2 (6 bases). CDR1 is MNHNY and CDR2 is SVGAGI in the germline V gene (reference sequence). V lost 1 base, J lost 3 bases, and 6 bases lay in between. CDR3 length: 13 residues.

V and J are TRBV9 and TRBJ1-3; perhaps TRBD1 as D (5 bases). The CDR3 spans 17 residues. Trimming left V 0 bases short and J 0 bases short, with 13 bases between. Germline V gene data show CDR1 as SGDLS and CDR2 as YYNGEE. This CDR3 reads CASSVGIGVSSGNTIYF. CDR3 nucleotides: TGTGCCAGCAGCGTAGGGATAGGGGTAAGCTCTGGAAACACCATATATTTT.

The chain couples TRBV5-1 to TRBJ2-5, with 9 bases matching TRBD1. The V gene's germline CDR1 is SGHRS and CDR2 YFSETQ. The CDR3 is made up of 16 amino acids. V dropped 3 bases and J dropped 4; count of bases not matched to a gene: 10. DNA for the CDR3: TGCGCCAGCAGCTCGCGCGGGACAGGGAGTGGAGAGACCCAGTACTTC. Amino acid sequence: CASSSRGTGSGETQYF. Based on the CDR3 plus reference TRBV5-1 and TRBJ2-5, the full variable domain is KAGVTQTPRYLIKTRGQQVTLSCSPISGHRSVSWYQQTPGQGLQFLFEYFSETQRNKGNFPGRFSGRQFSNSRSEMNVSTLELGDSALYLCASSSRGTGSGETQYFGPGTRLLVL.

The CDR3: CASSLFGRQVVANYGYTF. CDR3 sequence (DNA): TGCGCCAGCAGCTTGTTTGGCAGACAGGTCGTCGCTAACTATGGCTACACCTTC. The chain employs TRBV5-1 and TRBJ1-2; a possible D gene is TRBD1 (6 bases). The CDR3 contains 18 residues. In germline, CDR1 is SGHRS, CDR2 YFSETQ. V was shortened by 1 base and J by 0 bases, with 19 bases between the two germline ends.

The rearrangement joins TRBV15 to TRBJ2-3; TRBD2 agrees at 10 bases. Germline lookup yields CDR1 LNHNV and CDR2 YYDKDF (reference sequence). The CDR3 covers 16 residues. Germline trimming cut 1 base from V and 2 bases from J; bases unmatched to any gene: 3. The CDR3 DNA reads TGTGCCACCAGCAGAGGTACTAGCGGGGTCACAGATACGCAGTATTTT. This sequence encodes CATSRGTSGVTDTQYF.

The chain joins TRBV14 to TRBJ1-1; tentative D call: TRBD1 (5 bases). Germline assignment: CDR1 SGHDN and CDR2 FVKESK. The CDR3 is 14 residues long. Trimming removed 2 bases at V and 3 bases at J, with 10 bases between. CDR3 DNA: TGTGCCAGCAGCCAAAAGAGCAGGGACACTGAAGCTTTCTTT. Translation: CASSQKSRDTEAFF.

J is TRBJ1-4 and V is TRBV2; D is undetermined. From germline, CDR1 is SNHLY and CDR2 FYNNEI. V lost 7 bases and J lost 6, with 6 bases in between. The CDR3 length is 11 residues. The CDR3 protein is CASTLHEKLFF. Written as DNA, the CDR3 is TGTGCCAGCACCCTCCATGAAAAACTGTTTTTT.